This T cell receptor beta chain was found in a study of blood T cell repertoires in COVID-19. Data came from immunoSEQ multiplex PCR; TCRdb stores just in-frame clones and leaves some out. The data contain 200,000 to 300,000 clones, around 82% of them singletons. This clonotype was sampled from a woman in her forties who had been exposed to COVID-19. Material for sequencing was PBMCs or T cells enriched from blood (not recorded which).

Written as DNA, the CDR3 is TGCGCCAGCAGCCAAGATAGGAACAGGGACTACAATGAGCAGTTCTTC. It translates to CASSQDRNRDYNEQFF. The chain has TRBV4-1 and TRBJ2-1; possible D gene TRBD1, 6 bases. This CDR3 is built from 16 residues. Per the germline V gene, CDR1 is MGHRA and CDR2 is YSYEKL. The germline V and J ends were trimmed by 0 bases and 3 bases, with 12 bases remaining between them.